The 13 T cell receptor beta chains below all came from one sample that was sequenced in a study of T cell repertoires in cytomegalovirus infection. TCRdb processed the reads anew with MiXCR; each CDR3 protein has one entry. Of under 200,000 distinct CDR3 sequences in the sample, roughly 30% were seen once. The material sequenced was PBMCs. The receptor source for this set is a human donor in good health (CMV status not recorded). Some clones in this sample may be carry-over from other donors' samples.

This clonotype was detected only a few times. This chain links TRBV2 with TRBJ2-7; the D gene could be TRBD1 or TRBD2 (5 bases each). The CDR3 is made up of 16 amino acids. Per the germline V gene, CDR1 is SNHLY and CDR2 is FYNNEI. V was pared by 10 bases and J by 0 bases, with 22 bases between. The CDR3 DNA sequence: TGTGCCACCGCGGATCTAAGGGACGGCGGCTCCTACGAGCAGTACTTC. Translation gives CATADLRDGGSYEQYF.

The J gene is TRBJ1-1, the V gene TRBV2, with D hard to call. The CDR3 is 13 residues long. V was clipped by 6 bases and J by 1 base, with 9 bases between them. The germline V gene encodes CDR1 SNHLY and CDR2 FYNNEI. CDR3 protein: CASSPWANTEAFF. DNA of the CDR3: TGTGCCAGCAGCCCCTGGGCGAACACTGAAGCTTTCTTT. Combining the CDR3 with reference TRBV2 and TRBJ1-1 gives the whole variable domain EPEVTQTPSHQVTQMGQEVILRCVPISNHLYFYWYRQILGQKVEFLVSFYNNEISEKSEIFDDQFSVERPDGSNFTLKIRSTKLEDSAMYFCASSPWANTEAFFGQGTRLTVV.

This clonotype has only a few counts. The chain employs TRBV5-1 and TRBJ2-3; 7 nucleotides align to TRBD2. V trimming: 3 bases; J trimming: 1 base; junction bases outside the gene matches: 11. The V gene's germline CDR1 is SGHRS and CDR2 YFSETQ. The CDR3 sequence is 17 residues long. The DNA of the CDR3 is TGCGCCAGCAGCTCGGGACTACGGCCGACGCGCACAGATACGCAGTATTTT. This translates into CASSSGLRPTRTDTQYF. The full variable domain, its missing parts supplied by reference TRBV5-1 and TRBJ2-3, is KAGVTQTPRYLIKTRGQQVTLSCSPISGHRSVSWYQQTPGQGLQFLFEYFSETQRNKGNFPGRFSGRQFSNSRSEMNVSTLELGDSALYLCASSSGLRPTRTDTQYFGPGTRLTVL.

DNA of the CDR3: TGTGCCAGCAGCTTAGAGGCAGCCGAAGGCCCTCAGCCCCAGCATTTT. This gives the protein CASSLEAAEGPQPQHF. The rearrangement uses TRBV7-6 and TRBJ1-5; no clear D gene. CDR1 is SGHVS and CDR2 is FNYEAQ in the germline V gene. This CDR3 has 16 residues. V was trimmed by 1 base and J by 6 bases, leaving 16 bases between them.

This clonotype was seen a few times. The DNA of the CDR3 is TGTGCCAGCAGATCACTAGCGGGGGGGCCCGGCGGGGAGCTGTTTTTT. It translates to CASRSLAGGPGGELFF. This rearrangement joins TRBV6-5 to TRBJ2-2, with TRBD2 matching 13 bases. Germline V gene data show CDR1 as MNHEY and CDR2 as SVGAGI. The V gene end was trimmed by 6 bases and the J gene end by 7 bases; junction bases not matched to a gene: 8. The CDR3 is 16 amino acids.

This clonotype was recorded a few times. The J gene is TRBJ2-7, the V gene TRBV5-6, with a tentative D call TRBD2 (6 bases). Trimming removed 6 bases at V and 2 bases at J, with 15 bases between. The CDR3 is made up of 14 amino acids. Germline-derived CDR1 and CDR2 are SGHDT and YYEEEE. This CDR3 is CASTPTGATYEQYF. For the CDR3, the DNA is TGTGCCAGCACCCCTACGGGAGCTACCTACGAGCAGTACTTC.

The J gene is TRBJ1-1, the V gene TRBV25-1; D ambiguous. The V gene lost 5 bases and the J gene lost 3 bases, with 10 bases spanning the gap. The CDR3 contains 13 residues. CDR1 is MGHDK, CDR2 SYGVNS, per germline. CDR3 bases: TGTGCCAGCAGTATTTCTGTAGACACTGAAGCTTTCTTT. Its translation is CASSISVDTEAFF.

The V call is TRBV3-1, the J call TRBJ1-5; D not certain. CDR1 is LGHDT and CDR2 is YNNKEL in the germline V gene (reference sequence). The CDR3 is made up of 14 amino acids. With 4 bases removed from V and 5 bases from J, the gap between germline ends came to 12 bases. The CDR3: CASSRGRQDQPQHF. In DNA, the CDR3 is TGTGCCAGCAGCCGCGGCAGGCAGGATCAGCCCCAGCATTTT.

The V call is TRBV12-5, the J call TRBJ1-2, with D perhaps matching TRBD1 (5 bases). Germline V CDR1 and CDR2: LGHNT, FRNRAP. Trimming left V 6 bases short and J 5 bases short, with 16 bases between. The CDR3 is 14 residues long. Here the CDR3 DNA reads TGTGCTAGTGGACGACAGCAGGACCAATATGGCTACACCTTC. Amino acids: CASGRQQDQYGYTF.

The chain is built from TRBV12-3 or TRBV12-4 and TRBJ1-2; D possibly corresponds to TRBD1 (5 bases). V was pared by 4 bases and J by 2 bases, with 11 bases between. The CDR3 runs to 14 residues. CDR3 protein: CASSSRGVNYGYTF. The CDR3 DNA follows: TGTGCCAGCAGTTCCCGGGGGGTAAACTATGGCTACACCTTC.

This clonotype was recorded a few times. The V gene is TRBV10-2, the J gene TRBJ1-1; 8 bases align to TRBD1. The CDR3 has 13 residues. Germline V CDR1 and CDR2: WSHSY, SAAADI. Trimming took 8 bases from V and 4 from J; bases not matched to a gene: 6. The CDR3 DNA follows: TGCGCCAGCTGGAGCGACAGGGGCACTGAAGCTTTCTTT. It codes for CASWSDRGTEAFF.

The chain has TRBV7-2 and TRBJ1-5; no firm D call. In germline, CDR1 is SGHTA, CDR2 FQGNSA. V was cut by 1 base and J by 7 bases, with 5 bases left in between. The CDR3 runs to 12 residues. The CDR3 loop reads CASSLGPQPQHF. DNA for the CDR3: TGTGCCAGCAGCTTAGGTCCCCAGCCCCAGCATTTT. Filled out from reference TRBV7-2 and TRBJ1-5, the complete variable domain reads GAGVSQSPSNKVTEKGKDVELRCDPISGHTALYWYRQSLGQGLEFLIYFQGNSAPDKSGLPSDRFSAERTGGSVSTLTIQRTQQEDSAVYLCASSLGPQPQHFGDGTRLSIL.

This clonotype showed up just a few times. The J gene is TRBJ1-4, the V gene TRBV4-1; D may be TRBD1 (6 bases). The CDR3 covers 18 residues. Per the germline V gene, CDR1 is MGHRA and CDR2 is YSYEKL. The V gene lost 6 bases and the J gene lost 0 bases, with 20 bases spanning the gap. CDR3 coding DNA: TGCGCCAGCAGAGAAACAGCAGGGGCCTATGCAACTAATGAAAAACTGTTTTTT. Encoded protein: CASRETAGAYATNEKLFF.